A single sample is the source of the 27 T cell receptor beta chains below, sequenced in a study of vaccination effects on CD4 cells after COVID-19. Ahead of sequencing, the ViraFEST assay grew antigen-specific CD4+ T cells using viral peptide pools. After less than twelve days in culture, the CD4+ T cells were isolated. Negative nucleocapsid antibody tests before and after vaccination confirmed no previous SARS-CoV-2 infection. Using immunoSEQ multiplex PCR, the repertoire was profiled, and TCRdb retains in-frame clones only, with some absent. The sample includes about 55,000 clones, around 68% of them seen just once. No cognate antigen is known for these TCRs. The specimen was CD4+ T cells from PBMCs cultured with SARS-CoV-2 spike peptides, collected before COVID-19 vaccination. These receptors all stem from a human donor who received a COVID-19 vaccine.

This sequence joins TRBV10-3 and TRBJ2-3; D is unresolved. V lost 6 bases to trimming and J lost 0 bases, with 10 bases between them. Germline V gene sequence: CDR1 ENHRY, CDR2 SYGVKD. The length of the CDR3 is 14 residues. The CDR3: CAIRSDSSTDTQYF. CDR3 coding DNA: TGTGCCATCAGGTCCGACTCCAGCACAGATACGCAGTATTTT.

Here the CDR3 DNA reads TGCAGTGCTAGTAGCGCCGGCTACGAGCAGTACTTC. This translates into CSASSAGYEQYF. The chain has TRBV20-1 and TRBJ2-7; perhaps TRBD2 as D (5 bases). The CDR3 length is 12 residues. Trimming stripped 3 bases from V and 3 bases from J, with 9 bases between. Germline V gene sequence: CDR1 DFQATT, CDR2 SNEGSKA (reference sequence).

This clone came up once. The chain uses TRBV30 and TRBJ1-2; D call uncertain. CDR1 GTSNPN and CDR2 SVGIG come from the germline V gene (reference sequence). Deletions cut 8 bases from V and 8 bases from J, with 12 bases between. The CDR3 loop spans 10 amino acids. This CDR3 reads CAVDQGGYTF. Written as DNA, the CDR3 is TGTGCCGTGGACCAAGGGGGCTACACCTTC.

The CDR3 sequence is CASSRSSGGWDTQYF. In DNA, the CDR3 is TGTGCCAGCAGCAGGTCTAGCGGGGGCTGGGATACGCAGTATTTT. The rearrangement links TRBV14 to TRBJ2-3; 10 positions match TRBD2. The CDR3 has 15 amino acids. The trim removed 5 bases at V and 6 bases at J, leaving 8 bases unmatched. Germline V lookup: CDR1 SGHDN, CDR2 FVKESK.

V is TRBV3-1 (or the pseudogene TRBV3-2) and J is TRBJ1-2; 7 bases agree with TRBD1. This CDR3 has 13 residues. The V gene's germline CDR1 is LGHDT and CDR2 YNNKEL (reference sequence). J gave up 8 bases and V 6 bases, and 9 bases lay outside the gene matches. The CDR3 DNA follows: TGTGCCAGCAGTCGGGGCACAGGGGCAGGCTACACCTTC. It yields the protein CASSRGTGAGYTF.

This clone was recorded once. The chain is built from TRBV25-1 and TRBJ2-3, with 7 bases identical to TRBD1. V shed 6 bases and J 4 bases; nucleotides not matched to a gene: 7. This CDR3 has 14 amino acids. CDR1 and CDR2 (germline): MGHDK, SYGVNS. The CDR3 coding sequence is TGTGCCAGCAGCGGGACAGAAGGAGCAGATACGCAGTATTTT. This gives the protein CASSGTEGADTQYF.

This clone was seen a handful of times. This chain connects TRBV2 to TRBJ1-5; D may be TRBD1 (5 bases). V was clipped by 4 bases and J by 4 bases, with 11 bases between them. Germline V CDR1 and CDR2: SNHLY, FYNNEI. CDR3 length: 14 residues. CDR3 residues: CASSVQRTNQPQHF. In DNA form, the CDR3 reads TGTGCCAGCAGTGTGCAACGGACAAATCAGCCCCAGCATTTT.

This chain uses TRBV18 with TRBJ1-6; tentatively, D is TRBD1 (6 bases). V dropped 3 bases and J dropped 5 bases, with 23 bases sitting between them. Germline assignment: CDR1 KGHSH and CDR2 LQKENI. This CDR3 spans 19 amino acids. The CDR3 spells CASSPGGFTGFSDNSPLHF. CDR3 DNA sequence: TGTGCCAGCTCACCGGGGGGTTTTACAGGGTTCAGCGATAATTCACCCCTCCACTTT.

The chain uses TRBV5-4 and TRBJ2-2, with D perhaps given as TRBD1 or TRBD2 (5 bases each). V was trimmed by 1 base and J by 5 bases, leaving 15 bases between them. The CDR3 consists of 16 residues. Germline assignment: CDR1 SGHNT and CDR2 YYREEE (reference sequence). The CDR3, as DNA: TGTGCCAGCAGCTTGTATCCGAGGGGCAGGACCGGGGAGCTGTTTTTT. Translation: CASSLYPRGRTGELFF.

The CDR3 DNA sequence: TGTGCCTACGACAGGGGCGGTGAAAAACTGTTTTTT. It is translated as CAYDRGGEKLFF. The gene calls are TRBV30 and TRBJ1-4; 8 nucleotides align to TRBD1. The CDR3 contains 12 residues. The germline gives CDR1 GTSNPN, CDR2 SVGIG (reference sequence). J gave up 7 bases and V 7 bases, and 5 bases lay outside the gene matches.

This clone was counted once. The V call is TRBV9, the J call TRBJ1-3; D might be TRBD1 (5 bases). The V and J ends lost 2 bases and 0 bases respectively, with 18 bases between them. The germline gives CDR1 SGDLS, CDR2 YYNGEE. CDR3 size: 18 residues. CDR3 loop: CASSVGGGGILSGNTIYF. CDR3 bases: TGTGCCAGCAGCGTCGGGGGTGGGGGGATACTCTCTGGAAACACCATATATTTT. The full variable domain, its missing parts supplied by reference TRBV9 and TRBJ1-3, is DSGVTQTPKHLITATGQRVTLRCSPRSGDLSVYWYQQSLDQGLQFLIQYYNGEERAKGNILERFSAQQFPDLHSELNLSSLELGDSALYFCASSVGGGGILSGNTIYFGEGSWLTVV.

J is TRBJ2-7 and V is TRBV19; D might be TRBD1 (6 bases). The V and J ends lost 8 bases and 3 bases respectively, with 14 bases between them. The CDR3 has 13 amino acids. Germline values: CDR1 LNHDA, CDR2 SQIVND (reference sequence). CDR3 sequence (DNA): TGTGCCAGTCGCCGGGACAAGTTCTACGAGCAGTACTTC. It codes for CASRRDKFYEQYF.

V gene TRBV13 combines with J gene TRBJ1-1, with a tentative D call TRBD1 (5 bases). This CDR3 is 15 amino acids long. V lost 4 bases to trimming and J lost 0 bases, with 12 bases between them. Germline loops: CDR1 PRHDT, CDR2 FYEKMQ (reference sequence). CDR3 sequence (DNA): TGTGCCAGCAGCTCTAGGAGGGGCATGAACACTGAAGCTTTCTTT. Translation gives CASSSRRGMNTEAFF. The whole variable domain, filled in from reference TRBV13 and TRBJ1-1, reads AAGVIQSPRHLIKEKRETATLKCYPIPRHDTVYWYQQGPGQDPQFLISFYEKMQSDKGSIPDRFSAQQFSDYHSELNMSSLELGDSALYFCASSSRRGMNTEAFFGQGTRLTVV.

J is TRBJ1-5 and V is TRBV5-1; TRBD1 matches 7 bases. Looked up from germline, CDR1 is SGHRS and CDR2 is YFSETQ. The trim removed 0 bases at V and 6 bases at J, leaving 3 bases unmatched. The CDR3 is 14 residues long. CDR3 sequence: CASSLESGGQPQHF. DNA of the CDR3: TGCGCCAGCAGCTTGGAGTCAGGGGGTCAGCCCCAGCATTTT.

V usage is TRBV6-5 and J usage is TRBJ2-7; 7 bases are shared with TRBD2. The V gene's germline CDR1 is MNHEY and CDR2 SVGAGI. With 2 bases clipped from V and 6 bases from J, the junction kept 1 base outside the gene matches. CDR3 length: 12 amino acids. The CDR3: CASSYGGGEQYF. The CDR3 DNA is TGTGCCAGCAGTTACGGCGGGGGCGAGCAGTACTTC.

This clone came up once. The gene calls are TRBV11-2 and TRBJ1-1; D might be TRBD1 (6 bases). Trimming shortened V by 0 bases and J by 0 bases, and 8 bases separated the two germline ends. The CDR3 totals 15 residues. Germline-derived CDR1 and CDR2 are SGHAT and FQNNGV. This chain's CDR3 is CASSLDWDMNTEAFF. The CDR3 DNA sequence: TGTGCCAGCAGCTTAGATTGGGACATGAACACTGAAGCTTTCTTT.

V and J are TRBV6-6 and TRBJ2-7, with 9 bases matching TRBD2. Germline V gene lookup returns CDR1 MNHNY and CDR2 SVGAGI (reference sequence). The CDR3 runs to 11 residues. With V trimmed by 11 bases and J by 4 bases, 3 bases remained unmatched. The CDR3 DNA follows: TGTGCCGGCGGGGGGGGGTACGAGCAGTACTTC. Protein product: CAGGGGYEQYF.

The chain combines TRBV7-9 with TRBJ1-1; maybe TRBD1 (6 bases). V was clipped by 1 base and J by 5 bases, with 8 bases between them. Germline V gene sequence: CDR1 SEHNR, CDR2 FQNEAQ (reference sequence). This CDR3 is built from 13 residues. CDR3 bases: TGTGCCAGCAGCTTAGAAGGGGGGACTGAAGCTTTCTTT. Amino acid sequence: CASSLEGGTEAFF.

CDR3 bases: TGTGCCAGCAGCTTAACCCTCCTAACCGCGGGGTTAGATACGCAGTATTTT. Protein product: CASSLTLLTAGLDTQYF. V usage is TRBV11-2 and J usage is TRBJ2-3; a possible D gene is TRBD2 (6 bases). From germline, CDR1 is SGHAT and CDR2 FQNNGV. CDR3 length: 17 amino acids. V was trimmed by 2 bases and J by 5 bases, leaving 20 bases between them.

The V gene is TRBV2, the J gene TRBJ2-4; 10 bases match TRBD2. Germline CDR1 reads SNHLY; CDR2 reads FYNNEI. The V segment lost 2 bases and the J segment 7 bases; nucleotides outside the gene matches: 8. CDR3 length: 16 amino acids. CDR3 in DNA: TGTGCCAGCAGTGAATCAAGCGGGGGGGCCGGGAACATTCAGTACTTC. Protein: CASSESSGGAGNIQYF.

V usage is TRBV14 and J usage is TRBJ2-7; no definite D call. CDR1 SGHDN and CDR2 FVKESK come from the germline V gene. Between the trimmed V and J ends, which lost 2 bases and 4 bases, there was a span of 6 bases. The CDR3 is 12 residues long. The CDR3 is CASSQQVYEQYF. CDR3 nucleotide sequence: TGTGCCAGCAGCCAACAGGTTTACGAGCAGTACTTC.

This rearrangement joins TRBV28 to TRBJ1-1; 7 bases are shared with TRBD1. V dropped 5 bases and J dropped 2; count of bases not matched to a gene: 14. The germline V gene has CDR1 MDHEN and CDR2 SYDVKM. CDR3 size: 17 residues. The CDR3 DNA follows: TGTGCCAGCAGTACCATCCAATTGGGGACAGTCAACACTGAAGCTTTCTTT. As protein: CASSTIQLGTVNTEAFF.

The chain carries TRBV9 and TRBJ1-1; perhaps TRBD1 as D (5 bases). Germline V lookup: CDR1 SGDLS, CDR2 YYNGEE. This CDR3 contains 13 residues. Trimming pared 0 bases from V and 11 bases from J, leaving 14 bases between. The CDR3 loop is CASSVGDLRGAFF. The CDR3 DNA follows: TGTGCCAGCAGCGTAGGCGACCTACGGGGGGCTTTCTTT.

This clone was seen a handful of times. V and J are TRBV27 and TRBJ1-1, with D uncertain. V shed 3 bases and J shed 1 base, with 6 bases lying between them. The CDR3 has 13 residues. Germline V gives CDR1 MNHEY, CDR2 SMNVEV (reference sequence). The CDR3 nucleotides read TGTGCCAGCAGTTTTGGGCAGAACACTGAAGCTTTCTTT. Amino acids: CASSFGQNTEAFF.

The chain carries TRBV5-1 and TRBJ2-7; 9 bases are a match to TRBD2. CDR1 SGHRS and CDR2 YFSETQ come from the germline V gene. This CDR3 has 14 amino acids. After removal of 4 bases from V and 7 bases from J, the junction contained 9 bases not matched to a gene. CDR3 loop: CASSRTSETREQYF. In DNA form, the CDR3 reads TGCGCCAGCAGCCGGACTAGCGAGACTAGGGAGCAGTACTTC.

This chain uses TRBV19 with TRBJ1-2, with TRBD1 identical over 7 bases. Looked up from germline, CDR1 is LNHDA and CDR2 is SQIVND (reference sequence). CDR3 size: 14 residues. Losses at the gene ends were 4 bases for V and 8 bases for J; bases not matched to a gene: 10. This chain's CDR3 is CASSTPGLGGGYTF. CDR3 coding DNA: TGTGCCAGTAGTACTCCCGGACTAGGGGGCGGCTACACCTTC.

This clone was detected only a few times. This sequence joins TRBV20-1 and TRBJ1-1; maybe TRBD1 (5 bases). Trimming removed 5 bases at V and 4 bases at J, with 11 bases between. The CDR3 totals 12 residues. In germline, CDR1 is DFQATT, CDR2 SNEGSKA (reference sequence). DNA of the CDR3: TGCAGTGCTGGTGCGGGGGGCACTGAAGCTTTCTTT. Its protein product is CSAGAGGTEAFF.